This is a list of T cell receptor beta chains from one sample in a study of T cells in localized non-small cell lung cancer. Profiled with immunoSEQ multiplex PCR; TCRdb holds only in-frame clones, not every one. The sample consists of approximately 35,000 clones, over 80% of them appearing once. This material consisted of peripheral blood, taken before any cancer treatment. The receptors stem from an older female donor with stage I lung adenocarcinoma. CDR3s include the opening cysteine and the closing phenylalanine or tryptophan. Each record gives: D gene, J gene, clone size, V gene, CDR3 protein, CDR3 DNA. A D gene is named only where the DNA matches it firmly. Rows may omit the clone size; those that give it use once, few, many or a size class.

.,TRBJ1-2,.,TRBV7-3,CASSLTSGYGYTF,TGTGCCAGCAGCTTAACGTCTGGGTATGGCTACACCTTC
.,TRBJ2-1,.,TRBV4-3,CASSQDPGPTAYNEQFF,TGCGCCAGCAGCCAAGATCCCGGTCCGACCGCCTACAATGAGCAGTTCTTC
.,TRBJ2-7,once,TRBV6-1,CASITRLDSRNEQYF,TGTGCCAGCATCACCAGACTCGACTCACGGAACGAGCAGTACTTC
.,TRBJ1-1,.,TRBV21-1,CASSKPMDRGQSTEAFF,TGTGCCAGCAGCAAACCGATGGACAGGGGGCAGAGCACTGAAGCTTTCTTT
TRBD1,TRBJ2-7,.,TRBV2,CASRPGQGNYEQYF,TGTGCCAGCAGACCGGGACAGGGTAACTACGAGCAGTACTTC
.,TRBJ1-2,.,TRBV6-5,CASSYSGGYGYTF,TGTGCCAGCAGTTACTCAGGGGGCTATGGCTACACCTTC
.,TRBJ2-5,.,TRBV30,CAWRGQETQYF,TGTGCCTGGAGGGGTCAAGAGACCCAGTACTTC
.,TRBJ1-2,.,TRBV14,CASSQAGIGYTF,TGTGCCAGCAGCCAAGCCGGGATCGGCTACACCTTC
TRBD1,TRBJ1-4,.,TRBV15,CATRTGDGEKLFF,TGTGCCACCCGGACAGGGGATGGAGAAAAACTGTTTTTT
TRBD2,TRBJ2-1,.,TRBV19,CACQTSGGAFGDEQFF,TGTGCCTGTCAGACTAGCGGGGGGGCTTTTGGGGATGAGCAGTTCTTC
.,TRBJ2-7,once,TRBV29-1,CSVVIPPDTYEQYF,TGCAGCGTTGTAATACCCCCGGACACCTACGAGCAGTACTTC
TRBD2,TRBJ2-7,.,TRBV10-3,CAIRSPTGRGAYEQYF,TGTGCCATCAGGAGCCCGACGGGGAGGGGAGCCTACGAGCAGTACTTC
TRBD2,TRBJ2-3,.,TRBV7-9,CASSLAGGVTDTQYF,TGTGCCAGCAGCTTAGCGGGGGGGGTCACAGATACGCAGTATTTT
.,TRBJ2-7,once,TRBV11-2,CASSNGSSYEQYF,TGTGCCAGCAGCAATGGGAGCTCCTACGAGCAGTACTTC
TRBD1,TRBJ2-3,.,TRBV10-1,CASSTGVSTDTQYF,TGCGCCAGCTCCACAGGGGTCAGCACAGATACGCAGTATTTT
.,TRBJ2-5,.,TRBV6-1,CASSEGLAWETQYF,TGTGCCAGCAGTGAAGGGCTAGCCTGGGAGACCCAGTACTTC
TRBD1,TRBJ2-1,.,TRBV9,CASSVGGQGSHEQFF,TGTGCCAGCAGCGTAGGAGGACAGGGGAGCCATGAGCAGTTCTTC
.,TRBJ2-2,.,TRBV9,CASSVEGVGPGELFF,TGTGCCAGCAGCGTAGAGGGGGTAGGACCCGGGGAGCTGTTTTTT
.,TRBJ1-1,.,TRBV10-3,CAISESAGPNTEAFF,TGTGCCATCAGTGAGTCGGCAGGACCTAACACTGAAGCCTTCTTT
.,TRBJ1-4,.,TRBV5-1,CASSWGRATNEKLFF,TGCGCCAGCAGCTGGGGGAGAGCAACTAATGAAAAACTGTTTTTT
.,TRBJ2-7,.,TRBV5-4,CASSLPQSGEQYF,TGTGCCAGCAGCTTACCCCAGTCAGGCGAGCAGTACTTC
.,TRBJ2-1,.,TRBV6-6,CASSYGPYLEQFF,TGTGCCAGCAGTTACGGGCCGTATCTGGAGCAGTTCTTC
.,TRBJ1-6,few,TRBV6-5,CASSYGSSPLHF,TGTGCCAGCAGTTACGGATCCTCACCCCTCCACTTT
TRBD1,TRBJ1-4,.,TRBV7-9,CASSLKGQGYNEKLFF,TGTGCCAGCAGCTTAAAGGGACAGGGCTATAATGAAAAACTGTTTTTT
.,TRBJ1-6,.,TRBV19,CASSPTDNFNSPLHF,TGTGCCAGTAGCCCGACCGACAACTTTAATTCACCCCTCCACTTT
TRBD1,TRBJ2-7,.,TRBV5-1,CASSLGDRRLSEQYF,TGCGCCAGCAGCTTGGGGGACAGGCGATTAAGCGAGCAGTACTTC
TRBD1,TRBJ2-2,.,TRBV2,CASGRVTGGTGELFF,TGTGCCAGCGGTAGGGTGACAGGGGGGACCGGGGAGCTGTTTTTT
.,TRBJ1-1,.,TRBV6-5,CASSVGETEAFF,TGTGCCAGCAGTGTAGGGGAGACTGAAGCTTTCTTT
.,TRBJ1-3,once,TRBV9,CASSVAGGPYSGNTIYF,TGTGCCAGCAGCGTAGCCGGGGGCCCTTACTCTGGAAACACCATATATTTT
.,TRBJ1-2,.,TRBV7-2,CASSLKAQGNYGYTF,TGTGCCAGCAGCTTAAAGGCTCAGGGAAACTATGGCTACACCTTC
.,TRBJ2-3,.,TRBV7-9,CASSLEARTSDTQYF,TGTGCCAGCAGCCTCGAAGCACGGACCTCAGATACGCAGTATTTT
.,TRBJ2-7,.,TRBV2,CASSAATYEQYF,TGCGCCAGCAGTGCTGCAACCTACGAGCAGTACTTC
.,TRBJ2-7,.,TRBV19,CASSTAHRDYEQYF,TGTGCCAGTAGTACGGCCCACAGGGACTACGAGCAGTACTTC
.,TRBJ2-7,.,TRBV2,CASSLLGTESYEQYF,TGTGCCAGCAGTTTACTCGGGACGGAATCCTACGAGCAGTACTTC
.,TRBJ2-1,.,TRBV7-9,CASSLVQGRDEQFF,TGTGCCAGCAGCTTAGTTCAGGGTCGCGATGAGCAGTTCTTC
.,TRBJ2-4,.,TRBV7-9,CASSLAGRAVIQYF,TGTGCCAGCAGCTTAGCGGGCAGGGCGGTCATTCAGTACTTC
TRBD1,TRBJ1-5,.,TRBV6-5,CASSLTGRNQPQHF,TGTGCCAGCAGTTTGACAGGGAGGAATCAGCCCCAGCATTTT
.,TRBJ1-1,.,TRBV6-1,CASRGSANTEAFF,TGTGCCAGCAGAGGATCAGCGAACACTGAAGCTTTCTTT
TRBD1,TRBJ2-1,.,TRBV7-9,CASSPRQGSYNEQFF,TGTGCCAGCAGCCCTCGACAGGGATCCTACAATGAGCAGTTCTTC
TRBD1,TRBJ2-7,.,TRBV7-7,CASSLQQGAYEQYF,TGTGCTAGCAGCTTACAACAGGGGGCCTACGAGCAGTACTTC
.,TRBJ2-1,.,TRBV5-1,CASRRDREDEQFF,TGCGCCAGCAGGAGAGACAGGGAGGATGAGCAGTTCTTC
.,TRBJ2-2,once,TRBV7-9,CASSVGPTGELFF,TGTGCCAGCAGCGTCGGCCCCACCGGGGAGCTGTTTTTT
TRBD1,TRBJ1-6,.,TRBV2,CALQGARGNSPLHF,TGTGCTTTACAGGGGGCGCGGGGTAATTCACCCCTCCACTTT
TRBD1,TRBJ2-1,.,TRBV2,CASSDGQGYYNEQFF,TGTGCCAGCAGTGACGGACAGGGGTATTACAATGAGCAGTTCTTC
.,TRBJ1-3,.,TRBV7-2,CASSPMIPGHGNTIYF,TGTGCCAGCAGCCCCATGATCCCAGGGCATGGAAACACCATATATTTT
.,TRBJ1-6,.,TRBV5-1,CASRIGAVYNSPLHF,TGCGCCAGCAGGATTGGGGCAGTTTATAATTCACCCCTCCACTTT